This T cell receptor beta chain originates from a study of CD8 T cells in ankylosing spondylitis. The CDR3 is made up of 15 amino acids. Germline V gene sequence: CDR1 SGHNT, CDR2 YYREEE (reference sequence). Trimming stripped 0 bases from V and 5 bases from J, with 14 bases between. Quantitative 5'-RACE with molecular barcodes was used to make the TCR beta libraries. TCRdb recomputed calls from the 5' RACE reads with MiXCR, one row per CDR3 protein. The repertoire holds some 220,000 distinct CDR3 sequences, with about 7% as singletons. This clonotype was counted a few times. Its matching antigen is unknown. General study points: The authors reported significant enrichment of disease-linked clones in matched ankylosing spondylitis synovial fluid. Existing reports had already noted some motif variants in reactive arthritis synovial fluid and blood. The study identified a TCR beta motif of under ten highly homologous variants that appeared characteristic of ankylosing spondylitis blood.

The source is a male donor with ankylosing spondylitis. Specimen: blood, either unsorted or a sorted T cell fraction (not recorded which). The rearrangement uses TRBV5-4 and TRBJ2-5; D may be TRBD1 (6 bases). The CDR3: CASSLEVGQGETQYF. The CDR3 region has the DNA TGTGCCAGCAGCTTGGAGGTGGGCCAGGGGGAGACCCAGTACTTC.